The next 24 T cell receptor beta chains were all read from a single sample in a study of T cells in Graves' hyperthyroidism and ophthalmopathy. TCR beta CDR3 region amplification was performed from RNA transcripts. In the first-round RT-PCR of the TCR CDR3, the HTBI primer set was used. TCRdb reprocessed the multiplex PCR reads via MiXCR and lists one record per CDR3 protein. This sample has 250,000 to 300,000 distinct CDR3 sequences, with 13% found just once. The sequenced sample was blood. These receptors were obtained from a woman in her 30s with Graves' hyperthyroidism that later progressed to Graves' ophthalmopathy.

This clonotype was picked up one time. The V call is TRBV7-2, the J call TRBJ2-2, with 9 bases aligning to TRBD1. V was pared by 4 bases and J by 7 bases, with 4 bases of the junction left unmatched. The CDR3 totals 14 residues. Looked up from germline, CDR1 is SGHTA and CDR2 is FQGNSA. The CDR3 loop is CASSWGTGNGELFF. The DNA for the CDR3 is TGTGCCAGCAGCTGGGGGACAGGGAACGGGGAGCTGTTTTTT.

The gene calls are TRBV6-5 and TRBJ1-3; D gene uncertain. V lost 2 bases and J lost 0, with 29 bases in between. The CDR3 runs to 22 residues. The V gene's germline CDR1 is MNHEY and CDR2 SVGAGI. CDR3 in amino acids: CASSYASITATDQTYSGNTIYF. In DNA form, the CDR3 reads TGTGCCAGCAGTTACGCCTCAATTACAGCAACGGACCAAACTTACTCTGGAAACACCATATATTTT.

This clonotype has at least ten counts. The CDR3 loop is CASNPHAGSVTQYF. In nucleotides, the CDR3 is TGTGCCAGCAATCCCCACGCGGGATCGGTGACCCAGTACTTC. V usage is TRBV28 and J usage is TRBJ2-5; TRBD2 might be the D (6 bases). This CDR3 has 14 residues. V lost 7 bases, J lost 7 bases, and 19 bases lay in between. Germline CDR1 and CDR2: MDHEN and SYDVKM.

This clonotype was seen repeatedly, ten times or more. The chain has TRBV28 and TRBJ2-3; tentatively, D is TRBD2 (5 bases). This CDR3 region has 14 residues. V was shortened by 8 bases and J by 2 bases, with 14 bases between the two germline ends. Germline CDR1 and CDR2: MDHEN and SYDVKM. DNA of the CDR3: TGTGCCAGCGGTATGCTAGCTGACACAGATACGCAGTATTTT. It codes for CASGMLADTDTQYF.

The V and J genes are TRBV5-1 and TRBJ1-1; 7 positions agree with TRBD1. After removal of 4 bases from V and 0 bases from J, the junction contained 6 bases not matched to a gene. The CDR3 has 15 residues. Germline V gives CDR1 SGHRS, CDR2 YFSETQ. The CDR3 is CASSARTGMNTEAFF. CDR3 nucleotides: TGCGCCAGCAGCGCTCGGACAGGCATGAACACTGAAGCTTTCTTT.

The chain combines TRBV5-1 with TRBJ2-3; weak D call: TRBD2 (5 bases). The germline CDR1 and CDR2 sequences are SGHRS and YFSETQ. With 5 bases removed from V and 2 bases from J, the gap between germline ends came to 12 bases. The CDR3 sequence is 14 residues long. For the CDR3, the DNA is TGCGCCAGCAGAAGGAGCGGACCCACAGATACGCAGTATTTT. It codes for CASRRSGPTDTQYF.

This clonotype was seen many times. The rearrangement links TRBV5-1 to TRBJ2-7; 12 bases match TRBD1. J gave up 4 bases and V 2 bases, and 4 bases lay outside the gene matches. This CDR3 has 15 residues. Germline V gene lookup returns CDR1 SGHRS and CDR2 YFSETQ. This CDR3 reads CASSFGTGGRYEQYF. The DNA for the CDR3 is TGCGCCAGCAGCTTCGGGACAGGGGGCAGGTACGAGCAGTACTTC.

This clonotype occurred many times. The rearrangement uses TRBV7-2 and TRBJ1-5, with D perhaps matching TRBD1 (6 bases). Germline loops: CDR1 SGHTA, CDR2 FQGNSA. V lost 5 bases and J lost 7, with 15 bases in between. The CDR3 covers 14 residues. The CDR3 reads CASSRGGGGQPQHF. CDR3 DNA sequence: TGTGCCAGCAGCCGGGGGGGTGGGGGCCAGCCCCAGCATTTT. Full variable domain (rest looked up from reference TRBV7-2 and TRBJ1-5): GAGVSQSPSNKVTEKGKDVELRCDPISGHTALYWYRQSLGQGLEFLIYFQGNSAPDKSGLPSDRFSAERTGGSVSTLTIQRTQQEDSAVYLCASSRGGGGQPQHFGDGTRLSIL.

In its sample, this clonotype was seen many times. The chain is built from TRBV14 and TRBJ1-1, with TRBD1 as a possible D gene (5 bases). V shed 0 bases and J shed 2 bases, with 7 bases lying between them. This CDR3 has 14 residues. The germline gives CDR1 SGHDN, CDR2 FVKESK. The CDR3 DNA follows: TGTGCCAGCAGCCAAGAAGGGGTCAACACTGAAGCTTTCTTT. Protein sequence: CASSQEGVNTEAFF.

The rearrangement joins TRBV14 to TRBJ2-7, with D perhaps being TRBD1 or TRBD2 (5 bases each). The germline V gene encodes CDR1 SGHDN and CDR2 FVKESK. This CDR3 region has 14 residues. The V end lost 4 bases, the J end lost 1 base, and 11 bases lay between the germline ends. The CDR3 reads CASSRGTESYEQYF. For the CDR3, the DNA is TGTGCCAGCAGCCGGGGGACCGAGTCCTACGAGCAGTACTTC.

This clonotype was counted many times. This chain connects TRBV20-1 to TRBJ2-5, with 8 bases identical to TRBD1. After removal of 0 bases from V and 5 bases from J, the junction contained 8 bases not matched to a gene. CDR1 DFQATT and CDR2 SNEGSKA come from the germline V gene (reference sequence). The CDR3 is made up of 15 amino acids. The CDR3 spells CSARDPGQGGETQYF. The CDR3 region has the DNA TGCAGTGCTAGAGATCCCGGACAGGGCGGGGAGACCCAGTACTTC.

This clonotype was detected a few times. V usage is TRBV7-9 and J usage is TRBJ1-1; tentatively, D is TRBD1 (6 bases). This CDR3 is built from 15 residues. Germline CDR1 SEHNR, CDR2 FQNEAQ (reference sequence). V was pared by 1 base and J by 4 bases, with 13 bases between. CDR3 DNA sequence: TGTGCCAGCAGCTTAGTGGGTAGGGGGGGCACTGAAGCTTTCTTT. This gives the protein CASSLVGRGGTEAFF.

This clonotype appeared a few times. Since a much larger clone is just one base distant, this may be a read error. This chain connects TRBV7-2 to TRBJ2-5; D is unclear. V shed 3 bases and J shed 5 bases, with 10 bases lying between them. The length of the CDR3 is 13 residues. CDR1 and CDR2 (germline): SGHTA, FQGNSA. The CDR3 DNA is TGTGCCAGCAGCTTGGCTAGTCTGGAGACCCAGTACTTC. Protein product: CASSLASLETQYF.

This clonotype was observed at least ten times. J is TRBJ2-2 and V is TRBV9; D is undetermined. CDR1 SGDLS and CDR2 YYNGEE come from the germline V gene. V was cut by 4 bases and J by 0 bases, with 13 bases left in between. This CDR3 region has 16 residues. This CDR3 is CASSPKADTNTGELFF. In DNA form, the CDR3 reads TGTGCCAGCAGCCCCAAGGCGGATACGAACACCGGGGAGCTGTTTTTT.

There are many counts of this clonotype. The genes are TRBV12-3 or TRBV12-4 and TRBJ1-2; 7 nucleotides agree with TRBD1. This CDR3 comprises 16 residues. The V segment lost 2 bases and the J segment 4 bases; nucleotides outside the gene matches: 10. The CDR3 sequence: CASSLQGGLGFYGYTF. The DNA for the CDR3 is TGTGCCAGCAGTTTACAGGGGGGTCTGGGGTTCTATGGCTACACCTTC.

This clonotype was observed at least ten times. J is TRBJ2-4 and V is TRBV6-2 or TRBV6-3; no reliable D call. The V gene lost 4 bases and the J gene lost 8 bases, with 15 bases spanning the gap. This CDR3 comprises 14 residues. Looked up from germline, CDR1 is MNHEY and CDR2 is SVGEGT. The CDR3 loop is CASSLTPLVDIQYF. The CDR3 nucleotides read TGTGCCAGCAGTTTAACTCCCCTCGTGGACATTCAGTACTTC.

This clonotype appeared many times. J is TRBJ2-2 and V is TRBV12-3 or TRBV12-4; perhaps TRBD1 as D (6 bases). The CDR3 spans 16 residues. V lost 5 bases and J 3 bases, leaving 16 bases between the germline ends. CDR3 protein: CASSPQGDLYTGELFF. CDR3 sequence (DNA): TGTGCCAGCAGTCCACAGGGTGATCTTTACACCGGGGAGCTGTTTTTT.

V usage is TRBV19 and J usage is TRBJ2-1; 8 nucleotides line up with TRBD1. Germline-derived CDR1 and CDR2 are LNHDA and SQIVND (reference sequence). V dropped 1 base and J dropped 5; count of bases not matched to a gene: 4. This CDR3 region has 15 residues. CDR3 DNA sequence: TGTGCCAGTAGTATAGCGGGACAGGTGAACAATGAGCAGTTCTTC. It encodes CASSIAGQVNNEQFF.

This clonotype was recorded at least ten times. This rearrangement joins TRBV3-1 to TRBJ2-4, with TRBD2 identical over 10 bases. Germline CDR1 LGHDT, CDR2 YNNKEL (reference sequence). With V trimmed by 4 bases and J by 6 bases, 9 bases remained unmatched. The CDR3 length is 16 residues. CDR3 protein: CASSPGLAVSGNIQYF. The CDR3 nucleotides are TGTGCCAGCAGCCCCGGACTAGCGGTCTCTGGAAACATTCAGTACTTC.

This clonotype was recorded only once. This sequence may be a read error, since a much larger clone differs from it by one base. The chain combines TRBV20-1 with TRBJ1-2; TRBD1 agrees at 8 bases. V dropped 1 base and J dropped 8; count of bases not matched to a gene: 12. Germline assignment: CDR1 DFQATT and CDR2 SNEGSKA (reference sequence). The CDR3 totals 15 residues. Written as DNA, the CDR3 is TGCAGTGCTAGAGCTAAGAGACAGGGGCCGTGGGGCTACACCTTC. Its protein is CSARAKRQGPWGYTF.

This clonotype was detected a few times. The junction does not match germline at one end; this may be a read error. V and J are TRBV6-5 and TRBJ2-5; 11 nucleotides match TRBD2. This CDR3 is built from 14 residues. The germline V gene has CDR1 MNHEY and CDR2 SVGAGI. Here the CDR3 DNA reads TGTGCCAGCAGTTACAAGGGGACTAGCGGAAAACAGGACTTC. This codes for CASSYKGTSGKQDF.

This clonotype was recorded many times. This chain joins TRBV20-1 and TRBJ2-7; TRBD2 matches 9 bases. This CDR3 is built from 13 residues. After removal of 4 bases from V and 2 bases from J, the junction contained 3 bases not matched to a gene. From germline, CDR1 is DFQATT and CDR2 SNEGSKA (reference sequence). The CDR3 here is CSAIRTSAYEQYF. Written as DNA, the CDR3 is TGCAGTGCTATCCGGACTAGCGCCTACGAGCAGTACTTC.

The chain has TRBV6-2 or TRBV6-3 and TRBJ2-1, with TRBD2 matching over 8 bases. The germline V gene has CDR1 MNHEY and CDR2 SVGEGT. The V segment lost 7 bases and the J segment 2 bases; nucleotides outside the gene matches: 7. CDR3 length: 15 amino acids. The CDR3 protein is CASTPAGVTYNEQFF. The CDR3 bases are TGTGCCAGCACTCCAGCGGGAGTCACCTACAATGAGCAGTTCTTC.

Ten or more counts support this clonotype. V gene TRBV28 combines with J gene TRBJ2-7, with TRBD2 identical over 7 bases. The V and J ends lost 5 bases and 4 bases, in that order; junction bases with no gene match: 20. Germline CDR1 reads MDHEN; CDR2 reads SYDVKM. The CDR3 runs 18 residues. CDR3 sequence: CASSPWTSKSGTVYEQYF. Here the CDR3 DNA reads TGTGCCAGCAGTCCCTGGACCTCAAAGAGCGGGACCGTGTACGAGCAGTACTTC.